This T cell receptor beta chain is from a study of T cell responses to AZD1222 COVID-19 vaccine. Overall study findings and caveats: Mostly white British, mostly female donors; authors suggested clonal diversity may be underestimated. Close to half of spike-specific TCRs reportedly recognize unmutated variant regions. The study found vaccine-associated CD4 TCRs spanning spike, dominant at 160-218 and 743-854.

This CDR3 spans 8 amino acids. Germline CDR1 reads DFQATT; CDR2 reads SNEGSKA (reference sequence). Here immunoSEQ multiplex PCR was the method, and the copy in TCRdb shows in-frame clones only, minus some. The profile covers around 150,000 clones, with 90% appearing a single time and 1.5% to 2% taken by the ten largest. As concerns this clone: Its target is unknown.

This sequence originates from an adult in good health. Here the sequenced sample was peripheral blood, taken on day 0 of AZD1222 vaccination. The gene calls are TRBV20-1 and TRBJ1-2; unclear D gene. The CDR3 nucleotides read TGCAGCCTATGGGGCTACACCTTC. Translating gives CSLWGYTF.